These 22 T cell receptor beta chains were sequenced from one sample in a study of cytomegalovirus exposure and HLA in healthy donors. Primers included in the PCR were 60 Vbeta and 13 Jbeta primers. This table comes from immunoSEQ multiplex PCR, and its TCRdb copy is limited to in-frame clones, with some not included. The repertoire consists of 230,000 or so clones, with 80% to 95% occurring once and the leading ten covering about 1.5%. The sequenced sample was PBMCs. These receptor sequences come from a girl aged 2 to 9 in good health and CMV-seronegative.

The V call is TRBV6-5, the J call TRBJ1-5, with D possibly being TRBD1 (5 bases). Germline V gene sequence: CDR1 MNHEY, CDR2 SVGAGI. Trimming removed 5 bases at V and 5 bases at J, with 10 bases between. The CDR3 is 13 amino acids. The CDR3 DNA is TGTGCCAGCAGTAGGGGAACTCATCAGCCCCAGCATTTT. Amino acid sequence: CASSRGTHQPQHF.

The chain carries TRBV7-6 and TRBJ2-3; TRBD1 aligns across 11 bases. The CDR3 has 16 amino acids. CDR1 SGHVS and CDR2 FNYEAQ come from the germline V gene. The ends lost 5 bases at V and 1 base at J; junction bases unmatched: 5. The CDR3 sequence is CASSAGQGVGTDTQYF. The CDR3 DNA sequence: TGTGCCAGCAGCGCGGGACAGGGGGTCGGCACAGATACGCAGTATTTT.

This chain joins TRBV4-1 and TRBJ2-3, with TRBD2 matching 12 bases. Germline V gives CDR1 MGHRA, CDR2 YSYEKL. V lost 4 bases and J lost 7; bases outside the gene matches: 9. The CDR3 is 16 residues long. CDR3 residues: CASSPQTSGSVYTQYF. Here the CDR3 DNA reads TGCGCCAGCAGCCCTCAGACTAGCGGGAGTGTATATACGCAGTATTTT.

V gene TRBV5-1 combines with J gene TRBJ2-4; 9 bases agree with TRBD1. There are 15 residues in the CDR3. The V and J ends lost 2 bases and 3 bases, in that order; junction bases with no gene match: 3. CDR1 and CDR2 (germline): SGHRS, YFSETQ. DNA for the CDR3: TGCGCCAGCAGCTTTACAGGGGGCGGCAAAAACATTCAGTACTTC. This codes for CASSFTGGGKNIQYF.

The chain joins TRBV4-1 to TRBJ2-7, with 8 bases fitting TRBD1. The CDR3 has 16 residues. V dropped 0 bases and J dropped 6; count of bases not matched to a gene: 10. Germline CDR1 and CDR2: MGHRA and YSYEKL. DNA of the CDR3: TGCGCCAGCAGCCAAGATCCCCAGGGGGCAACGGTCGAGCAGTACTTC. Its translation is CASSQDPQGATVEQYF.

The V call is TRBV6-6, the J call TRBJ2-4; weak D call: TRBD2 (6 bases). V lost 6 bases and J 8 bases, leaving 14 bases between the germline ends. From germline, CDR1 is MNHNY and CDR2 SVGAGI (reference sequence). The CDR3 has 13 residues. CDR3 nucleotides: TGTGCCAGCAGGCTTTCCGGCGGGGACATTCAGTACTTC. Its translation is CASRLSGGDIQYF.

This sequence joins TRBV14 and TRBJ2-7; tentatively, D is TRBD2 (5 bases). Trimming removed 2 bases from V and 0 bases from J, with 14 bases in between. CDR3 length: 16 residues. The germline V gene has CDR1 SGHDN and CDR2 FVKESK. CDR3 sequence reads: CASSQLFGLYSYEQYF. The CDR3 DNA follows: TGTGCCAGCAGCCAATTGTTTGGACTTTACTCCTACGAGCAGTACTTC.

The V call is TRBV18, the J call TRBJ1-2; TRBD1 aligns across 7 bases. V was pared by 2 bases and J by 8 bases, with 5 bases of the junction left unmatched. This CDR3 contains 13 residues. Per germline, CDR1 KGHSH and CDR2 LQKENI. CDR3 DNA sequence: TGTGCCAGCTCACCAACAGGGGCCGGGGGCTACACCTTC. Its protein product is CASSPTGAGGYTF.

This rearrangement joins TRBV7-8 to TRBJ1-2; D perhaps matches TRBD1 (6 bases). CDR3 length: 14 residues. Germline CDR1 SGHVS, CDR2 FQNEAQ. The V gene lost 4 bases and the J gene lost 0 bases, with 9 bases spanning the gap. This CDR3 is CASSSQGTNYGYTF. The CDR3, as DNA: TGTGCCAGCAGCTCGCAGGGGACTAACTATGGCTACACCTTC.

The chain links TRBV6-1 to TRBJ2-5, with D possibly matching TRBD1 (7 bases). The tail of the sequence fits TRBJ2-7 better, so the J call may be wrong. The CDR3 has 15 residues. CDR1 MNHNS and CDR2 SASEGT come from the germline V gene. CDR3 loop: CASSEIGGGGYEQYF. CDR3 bases: TGTGCCAGCAGTGAAATAGGAGGGGGCGGTTACGAGCAGTACTTC.

The chain uses TRBV5-4 and TRBJ2-1; no definite D call. This CDR3 has 13 amino acids. Between the trimmed V and J ends, which lost 4 bases and 6 bases, there was a span of 11 bases. CDR1 is SGHNT, CDR2 YYREEE, per germline (reference sequence). The CDR3 DNA follows: TGTGCCAGCAGCCCCGGCTCTAGCAATGAGCAGTTCTTC. Translation gives CASSPGSSNEQFF.

This chain connects TRBV7-8 to TRBJ2-5; tentative D call: TRBD2 (7 bases). The germline V gene encodes CDR1 SGHVS and CDR2 FQNEAQ. The CDR3 has 17 amino acids. Trimming left V 5 bases short and J 4 bases short, with 23 bases between. DNA of the CDR3: TGTGCCAGCAGCCCTAAGGGGAGTGGGGGCGGGAGAGAGACCCAGTACTTC. This sequence encodes CASSPKGSGGGRETQYF. The full variable domain, in which reference TRBV7-8 and TRBJ2-5 provide the parts outside the CDR3, is GAGVSQSPRYKVAKRGQDVALRCDPISGHVSLFWYQQALGQGPEFLTYFQNEAQLDKSGLPSDRFFAERPEGSVSTLKIQRTQQEDSAVYLCASSPKGSGGGRETQYFGPGTRLLVL.

The chain couples TRBV5-1 to TRBJ2-7; TRBD2 aligns across 9 bases. The V gene's germline CDR1 is SGHRS and CDR2 YFSETQ. The junction had 9 bases not matched to a gene; V was cut back by 4 bases and J by 4 bases. The CDR3 is made up of 15 amino acids. The chain's CDR3 is CASSQTGLASYEQYF. The CDR3 bases are TGCGCCAGCAGCCAAACGGGACTAGCTTCGTACGAGCAGTACTTC. Together with reference TRBV5-1 and TRBJ2-7, the CDR3 gives the full variable domain: KAGVTQTPRYLIKTRGQQVTLSCSPISGHRSVSWYQQTPGQGLQFLFEYFSETQRNKGNFPGRFSGRQFSNSRSEMNVSTLELGDSALYLCASSQTGLASYEQYFGPGTRLTVT.

The chain couples TRBV7-9 to TRBJ2-1, with a weak D call TRBD2 (7 bases). This CDR3 spans 12 amino acids. Looked up from germline, CDR1 is SEHNR and CDR2 is FQNEAQ (reference sequence). V was cut by 8 bases and J by 5 bases, with 10 bases left in between. The CDR3: CASGGANNEQFF. In nucleotides, the CDR3 is TGTGCCAGCGGGGGGGCCAACAATGAGCAGTTCTTC. The full variable domain, rest sourced from reference TRBV7-9 and TRBJ2-1, is DTGVSQNPRHKITKRGQNVTFRCDPISEHNRLYWYRQTLGQGPEFLTYFQNEAQLEKSRLLSDRFSAERPKGSFSTLEIQRTEQGDSAMYLCASGGANNEQFFGPGTRLTVL.

The chain employs TRBV4-1 and TRBJ2-3, with 7 nucleotides matching TRBD2. Germline loops: CDR1 MGHRA, CDR2 YSYEKL. The trim removed 0 bases at V and 2 bases at J, leaving 5 bases unmatched. The CDR3 runs 16 residues. The DNA for the CDR3 is TGCGCCAGCAGCCAAGAAGTCCAGCGGGACACAGATACGCAGTATTTT. Translation gives CASSQEVQRDTDTQYF.

This chain uses TRBV5-1 with TRBJ2-7, with 14 positions matching TRBD2. Germline values: CDR1 SGHRS, CDR2 YFSETQ. Trimming removed 4 bases from V and 2 bases from J; junction bases left unmatched: 5. This CDR3 is 16 amino acids long. The CDR3 reads CASSLRTSGRPYEQYF. For the CDR3, the DNA is TGCGCCAGCAGCCTTAGGACTAGCGGGAGGCCCTACGAGCAGTACTTC. The full variable domain, with the rest looked up from reference TRBV5-1 and TRBJ2-7, is KAGVTQTPRYLIKTRGQQVTLSCSPISGHRSVSWYQQTPGQGLQFLFEYFSETQRNKGNFPGRFSGRQFSNSRSEMNVSTLELGDSALYLCASSLRTSGRPYEQYFGPGTRLTVT.

This clone is a singleton in its sample. The same CDR3 arises from other DNA sequences in this sample as well. CDR3 protein: CASSLQGNTEAFF. CDR3 in DNA: TGTGCCAGCAGTTTACAGGGGAACACTGAAGCTTTCTTT. The rearrangement links TRBV27 to TRBJ1-1, with D possibly being TRBD1 (5 bases). V shed 2 bases and J shed 1 base, with 5 bases lying between them. Germline V gives CDR1 MNHEY, CDR2 SMNVEV (reference sequence). The CDR3 contains 13 residues.

The chain combines TRBV10-3 with TRBJ2-1; D possibly corresponds to TRBD2 (7 bases). There are 14 residues in the CDR3. Germline CDR1 reads ENHRY; CDR2 reads SYGVKD. Trimming took 10 bases from V and 7 from J, leaving 20 bases between them. In DNA form, the CDR3 reads TGTGCCACCTGGGTGGGGGGGCAGGAGAATGAGCAGTTCTTC. Protein: CATWVGGQENEQFF.

The chain couples TRBV30 to TRBJ2-5; D may be TRBD1 (6 bases). The J call may be incorrect, as the DNA end agrees better with TRBJ2-7. CDR1 is GTSNPN and CDR2 is SVGIG in the germline V gene (reference sequence). This CDR3 is 13 amino acids long. The DNA for the CDR3 is TGTGCCTGGGAGGGGCAGGGGTTCCACGAGCAGTACTTC. It yields the protein CAWEGQGFHEQYF.

Notes on this clone: Other DNA sequences of this sample code for an identical CDR3. The J gene is TRBJ2-3, the V gene TRBV4-1; TRBD1 matches 8 bases. The CDR3 is 15 amino acids. The junction had 1 base not matched to a gene; V was cut back by 1 base and J by 1 base. Germline V gives CDR1 MGHRA, CDR2 YSYEKL. The CDR3, as DNA: TGCGCCAGCAGCCAAGCGGACAGGGGCACAGATACGCAGTATTTT. Translated, it gives CASSQADRGTDTQYF.

V usage is TRBV9 and J usage is TRBJ2-1; 8 bases line up with TRBD2. J gave up 3 bases and V 1 base, and 9 bases lay outside the gene matches. The CDR3 contains 17 residues. Germline V gives CDR1 SGDLS, CDR2 YYNGEE. Written as DNA, the CDR3 is TGTGCCAGCAGCGTAAGGGGGGCTAGCGGGCTCTACAATGAGCAGTTCTTC. As protein: CASSVRGASGLYNEQFF.

This clone is a singleton in its sample. The chain employs TRBV4-1 and TRBJ2-1; 7 positions agree with TRBD2. The ends lost 4 bases at V and 3 bases at J; junction bases unmatched: 3. Per the germline V gene, CDR1 is MGHRA and CDR2 is YSYEKL. The CDR3 is 14 amino acids. The CDR3 bases are TGCGCCAGCAGCCGAGGACTAGTCTACAATGAGCAGTTCTTC. Amino acid sequence: CASSRGLVYNEQFF.